What follows is one TCR beta chain and its context. These data come from a study of T cell changes during pregnancy in multiple sclerosis. Generated by immunoSEQ multiplex PCR, the TCRdb table keeps only in-frame clones and is missing some. Of about 66,000 clones listed, about 91% are singletons. V was clipped by 5 bases and J by 8 bases, with 12 bases between them. The CDR3 sequence is 12 residues long. In germline, CDR1 is SGHAT, CDR2 FQNNGV. The source is a female donor with multiple sclerosis, enrolled in a pregnancy study. Sequenced material: CD8+ T cells from peripheral blood mononuclear cells, taken before pregnancy. The V gene is TRBV11-2, the J gene TRBJ1-2, with D tentatively TRBD1 (5 bases). The CDR3 DNA follows: TGTGCCAGCAGCCGGACACCTCCCGGCTACACCTTC. It specifies CASSRTPPGYTF.